The 21 T cell receptor beta chains listed next were all sequenced from one sample in a study of CD8+ T cells in alopecia areata. Treatment denoted: oral pan-JAK inhibitor, 5-10 mg twice daily. Extracted RNA was reverse transcribed, and the resulting cDNA served as sequencing template. TCRdb's copy holds only in-frame clones and misses some; the assay was immunoSEQ multiplex PCR. Of some 200,000 clones in the sample, 55% to 75% were seen once. The sample in question was CD4+ T cells sorted from blood, obtained at week 24, from a patient treated with tofacitinib. The receptors come from a human donor with alopecia areata.

The CDR3 DNA follows: TGCAGCGTTGAACGACAGGACTATGGCTACACCTTC. This codes for CSVERQDYGYTF. The V call is TRBV29-1, the J call TRBJ1-2; TRBD1 is a possible D gene (6 bases). The germline V gene has CDR1 SQVTM and CDR2 ANQGSEA. With 2 bases removed from V and 3 bases from J, the gap between germline ends came to 7 bases. The CDR3 is 12 amino acids. Full variable domain (rest looked up from reference TRBV29-1 and TRBJ1-2): SAVISQKPSRDICQRGTSLTIQCQVDSQVTMMFWYRQQPGQSLTLIATANQGSEATYESGFVIDKFPISRPNLTFSTLTVSNMSPEDSSIYLCSVERQDYGYTFGSGTRLTVV.

The rearrangement links TRBV5-6 to TRBJ1-5, with 9 bases that match TRBD1. This CDR3 comprises 16 residues. Unmatched junction bases numbered 6, after V lost 1 base and J lost 4 bases. Per the germline V gene, CDR1 is SGHDT and CDR2 is YYEEEE. DNA of the CDR3: TGTGCCAGCAGCTTGACAGGGGGCAGGAGGAATCAGCCCCAGCATTTT. Residues: CASSLTGGRRNQPQHF.

The chain links TRBV2 to TRBJ2-4; tentative D call: TRBD1 (5 bases). This CDR3 is built from 13 residues. Germline V CDR1 and CDR2: SNHLY, FYNNEI. Trimming took 5 bases from V and 6 from J, leaving 11 bases between them. The CDR3 DNA sequence: TGTGCCAGCAGTTTAAGGGGTGGAAACATTCAGTACTTC. Translation gives CASSLRGGNIQYF.

V usage is TRBV7-9 and J usage is TRBJ2-1, with D perhaps matching TRBD2 (6 bases). V shed 5 bases and J shed 10 bases, with 18 bases lying between them. CDR3 length: 14 residues. Germline V CDR1 and CDR2: SEHNR, FQNEAQ (reference sequence). CDR3 residues: CASSAGTVPREQFF. CDR3 DNA sequence: TGTGCCAGCAGCGCCGGGACTGTCCCGCGGGAGCAGTTCTTC.

A remark on this clone: Different DNA sequences within this sample yield the same CDR3. The rearrangement joins TRBV6-5 to TRBJ2-3; no definite D call. V dropped 4 bases and J dropped 1 base, with 15 bases sitting between them. Germline lookup yields CDR1 MNHEY and CDR2 SVGAGI. The CDR3 extends over 16 amino acids. The CDR3, as DNA: TGTGCCAGCAGTTCACACACCAACGGGCGCACAGATACGCAGTATTTT. This encodes CASSSHTNGRTDTQYF.

The J gene is TRBJ2-2, the V gene TRBV2; TRBD2 matches at 10 bases. The CDR3 has 14 residues. Trimming took 5 bases from V and 6 from J; bases not matched to a gene: 3. The germline CDR1 and CDR2 sequences are SNHLY and FYNNEI. CDR3 residues: CASSRTSGSGELFF. CDR3 nucleotide sequence: TGTGCCAGCAGTAGGACTAGCGGCTCCGGGGAGCTGTTTTTT.

The chain has TRBV5-1 and TRBJ2-2; 10 bases are shared with TRBD2. Unmatched junction bases numbered 6, after V lost 4 bases and J lost 3 bases. Germline lookup yields CDR1 SGHRS and CDR2 YFSETQ. The CDR3 has 16 amino acids. CDR3: CASSPRTSGHTGELFF. The CDR3 region has the DNA TGCGCCAGCAGCCCACGGACTAGCGGACACACCGGGGAGCTGTTTTTT.

The rearrangement uses TRBV18 and TRBJ1-5; D gene unclear. The V gene's germline CDR1 is KGHSH and CDR2 LQKENI. This CDR3 comprises 16 residues. V shed 3 bases and J shed 2 bases, with 14 bases lying between them. DNA of the CDR3: TGTGCCAGCTCACCCGGACGGGGTACGGGCAATCAGCCCCAGCATTTT. Translated: CASSPGRGTGNQPQHF.

This clone was seen only a few times. The chain uses TRBV4-1 and TRBJ2-7, with TRBD1 matching over 10 bases. The germline V gene has CDR1 MGHRA and CDR2 YSYEKL. Trimming at V came to 2 bases and at J to 2 bases, leaving 6 bases not matched to a gene. The CDR3 consists of 16 residues. Written as DNA, the CDR3 is TGCGCCAGCAGCCAAAGGGCCGGGACAGGGGCCTACGAGCAGTACTTC. Translating gives CASSQRAGTGAYEQYF.

This clone was detected only once. V is TRBV7-2 and J is TRBJ1-5; D remains unclear. CDR3 size: 14 residues. The V end lost 5 bases, the J end lost 3 bases, and 11 bases lay between the germline ends. CDR1 is SGHTA and CDR2 is FQGNSA in the germline V gene. CDR3 sequence (DNA): TGTGCCAGCAGCCCCTATGACGACAATCAGCCCCAGCATTTT. Translation: CASSPYDDNQPQHF.

J is TRBJ2-7 and V is TRBV5-1, with a tentative D call TRBD2 (6 bases). This CDR3 region has 11 residues. CDR1 is SGHRS and CDR2 is YFSETQ in the germline V gene. V was pared by 2 bases and J by 11 bases, with 11 bases between. In nucleotides, the CDR3 is TGCGCCAGCAGCTTAGGGCGGAGGGAGTACTTC. Amino acid sequence: CASSLGRREYF. Together with reference TRBV5-1 and TRBJ2-7, the CDR3 gives the full variable domain: KAGVTQTPRYLIKTRGQQVTLSCSPISGHRSVSWYQQTPGQGLQFLFEYFSETQRNKGNFPGRFSGRQFSNSRSEMNVSTLELGDSALYLCASSLGRREYFGPGTRLTVT.

This clone was recorded many times. This chain uses TRBV27 with TRBJ2-3; D unresolved. Trimming left V 5 bases short and J 4 bases short, with 10 bases between. This CDR3 contains 13 residues. Germline V CDR1 and CDR2: MNHEY, SMNVEV (reference sequence). The CDR3 region has the DNA TGTGCCAGCAGTGCGTACAAGGCAGATACGCAGTATTTT. Its translation is CASSAYKADTQYF.

The chain carries TRBV19 and TRBJ2-5; tentatively, D is TRBD2 (6 bases). Trimming took off 7 bases at V and 5 bases at J, with 20 bases between the two ends. There are 15 residues in the CDR3. The germline gives CDR1 LNHDA, CDR2 SQIVND (reference sequence). This chain's CDR3 is CASTAGSVAAETQYF. CDR3 in DNA: TGTGCCAGTACCGCAGGGTCGGTAGCGGCGGAGACCCAGTACTTC.

The chain links TRBV6-5 to TRBJ1-2; D is ambiguous. This CDR3 is built from 14 residues. V was pared by 6 bases and J by 1 base, with 12 bases between. Germline CDR1 MNHEY, CDR2 SVGAGI. CDR3 residues: CASSETRVNYGYTF. As DNA, the CDR3 is TGTGCCAGCAGCGAAACACGGGTTAACTATGGCTACACCTTC.

This clone has just a few counts. The V and J genes are TRBV4-1 and TRBJ2-1; 8 positions match TRBD1. V shed 0 bases, J shed 14 bases, and the junction held 18 bases outside the gene matches. Germline assignment: CDR1 MGHRA and CDR2 YSYEKL. CDR3 length equals 17 residues. The CDR3 here is CASSQEPPRSRTGLEFF. DNA for the CDR3: TGCGCCAGCAGCCAAGAACCCCCGCGTTCCCGGACAGGGTTGGAGTTCTTC.

This clone appeared a few times. This sequence joins TRBV2 and TRBJ2-6; TRBD1 might be the D (6 bases). Trimming shortened V by 6 bases and J by 0 bases, and 12 bases separated the two germline ends. CDR3 size: 16 residues. Germline lookup yields CDR1 SNHLY and CDR2 FYNNEI. The CDR3: CASRQGPFSGANVLTF. CDR3 nucleotide sequence: TGTGCCAGCAGACAGGGCCCTTTCTCTGGGGCCAACGTCCTGACTTTC. Supplemented by reference TRBV2 and TRBJ2-6, the full variable domain reads EPEVTQTPSHQVTQMGQEVILRCVPISNHLYFYWYRQILGQKVEFLVSFYNNEISEKSEIFDDQFSVERPDGSNFTLKIRSTKLEDSAMYFCASRQGPFSGANVLTFGAGSRLTVL.

The chain has TRBV5-6 and TRBJ2-3, with D unresolved. Trimming left V 4 bases short and J 2 bases short, with 5 bases between. Germline V gives CDR1 SGHDT, CDR2 YYEEEE. This CDR3 spans 12 amino acids. CDR3 DNA sequence: TGTGCCAGCAGCCTCGCCACAGATACGCAGTATTTT. This gives the protein CASSLATDTQYF. The full variable domain, rest sourced from reference TRBV5-6 and TRBJ2-3, is DAGVTQSPTHLIKTRGQQVTLRCSPKSGHDTVSWYQQALGQGPQFIFQYYEEEERQRGNFPDRFSGHQFPNYSSELNVNALLLGDSALYLCASSLATDTQYFGPGTRLTVL.

The table lists this clone with a few counts. V usage is TRBV4-2 and J usage is TRBJ1-6; 9 bases are shared with TRBD1. The germline CDR1 and CDR2 sequences are LGHNA and YNFKEQ. V shed 1 base and J 1 base; nucleotides not matched to a gene: 5. The CDR3 runs 18 residues. CDR3 amino acids: CASSQASDRGSYNSPLHF. CDR3 bases: TGTGCCAGCAGCCAAGCTAGCGACAGGGGGTCCTATAATTCACCCCTCCACTTT.

This chain connects TRBV7-2 to TRBJ2-5, with a tentative D call TRBD1 (6 bases). V lost 3 bases to trimming and J lost 5 bases, with 16 bases between them. Per the germline V gene, CDR1 is SGHTA and CDR2 is FQGNSA. This CDR3 has 15 residues. The CDR3 coding sequence is TGTGCCAGCAGCTTTCAAACAGGGTCTGCCGAGACCCAGTACTTC. Protein sequence: CASSFQTGSAETQYF.

This clone was picked up a small number of times. V is TRBV7-8 and J is TRBJ2-1, with D tentatively TRBD1 (6 bases). With 5 bases removed from V and 1 base from J, the gap between germline ends came to 12 bases. The CDR3 has 15 residues. The germline V gene encodes CDR1 SGHVS and CDR2 FQNEAQ. The CDR3 loop reads CASSADSRSYNEQFF. The CDR3 DNA sequence: TGTGCCAGCAGCGCGGACAGCAGATCCTACAATGAGCAGTTCTTC.

This clone was recorded once. V usage is TRBV5-1 and J usage is TRBJ2-4, with TRBD1 matching over 11 bases. This CDR3 comprises 14 residues. V shed 4 bases and J 6 bases; nucleotides not matched to a gene: 3. CDR1 SGHRS and CDR2 YFSETQ come from the germline V gene. CDR3 sequence reads: CASSPGQGGNIQYF. In DNA form, the CDR3 reads TGCGCCAGCAGCCCGGGACAGGGGGGAAACATTCAGTACTTC. Full variable domain (remainder filled in from reference TRBV5-1 and TRBJ2-4): KAGVTQTPRYLIKTRGQQVTLSCSPISGHRSVSWYQQTPGQGLQFLFEYFSETQRNKGNFPGRFSGRQFSNSRSEMNVSTLELGDSALYLCASSPGQGGNIQYFGAGTRLSVL.